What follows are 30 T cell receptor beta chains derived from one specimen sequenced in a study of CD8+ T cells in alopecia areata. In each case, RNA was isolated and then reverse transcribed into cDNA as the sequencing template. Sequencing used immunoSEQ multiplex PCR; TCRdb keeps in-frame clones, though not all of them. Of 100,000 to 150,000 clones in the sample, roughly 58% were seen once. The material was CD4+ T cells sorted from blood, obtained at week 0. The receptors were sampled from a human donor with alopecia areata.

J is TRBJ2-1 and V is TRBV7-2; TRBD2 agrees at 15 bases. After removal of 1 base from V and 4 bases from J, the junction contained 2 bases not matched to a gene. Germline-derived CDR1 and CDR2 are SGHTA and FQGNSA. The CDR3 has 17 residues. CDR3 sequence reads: CASSLVGLAGGYNEQFF. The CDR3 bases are TGTGCCAGCAGCTTAGTCGGACTAGCGGGAGGGTACAATGAGCAGTTCTTC.

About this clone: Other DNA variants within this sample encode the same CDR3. Here the CDR3 reads CASSLEGRYTDTQYF. The CDR3, as DNA: TGTGCCAGCAGCTTAGAGGGACGGTACACGGATACGCAGTATTTT. The V and J genes are TRBV7-2 and TRBJ2-3; D possibly matches TRBD1 or TRBD2 (5 bases each). V shed 1 base and J shed 6 bases, with 14 bases lying between them. The CDR3 covers 15 residues. Germline V gene lookup returns CDR1 SGHTA and CDR2 FQGNSA.

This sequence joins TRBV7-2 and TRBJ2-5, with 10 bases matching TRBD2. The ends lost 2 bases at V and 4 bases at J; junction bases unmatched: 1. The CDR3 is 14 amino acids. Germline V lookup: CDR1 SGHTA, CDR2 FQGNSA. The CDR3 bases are TGTGCCAGCAGCTTAAAGCGGGGGGGAGAGACCCAGTACTTC. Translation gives CASSLKRGGETQYF.

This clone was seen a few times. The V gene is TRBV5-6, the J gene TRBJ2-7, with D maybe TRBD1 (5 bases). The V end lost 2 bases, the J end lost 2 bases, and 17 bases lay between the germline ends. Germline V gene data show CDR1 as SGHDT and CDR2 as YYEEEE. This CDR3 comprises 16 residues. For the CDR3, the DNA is TGTGCCAGCAGCTTATCAACGACAGAAAATACCTACGAGCAGTACTTC. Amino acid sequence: CASSLSTTENTYEQYF.

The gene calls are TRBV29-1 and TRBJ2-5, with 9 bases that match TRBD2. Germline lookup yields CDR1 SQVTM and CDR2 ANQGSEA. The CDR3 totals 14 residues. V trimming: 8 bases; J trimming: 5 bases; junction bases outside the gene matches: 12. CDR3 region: CSLQRGEYYETQYF. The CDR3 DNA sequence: TGCAGCCTTCAGCGGGGGGAATATTATGAGACCCAGTACTTC.

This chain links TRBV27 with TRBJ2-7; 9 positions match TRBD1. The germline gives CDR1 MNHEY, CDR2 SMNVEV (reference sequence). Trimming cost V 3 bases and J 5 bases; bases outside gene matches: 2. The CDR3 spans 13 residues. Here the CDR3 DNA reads TGTGCCAGCAGTTTTTGGGACAGGGACGAGCAGTACTTC. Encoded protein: CASSFWDRDEQYF.

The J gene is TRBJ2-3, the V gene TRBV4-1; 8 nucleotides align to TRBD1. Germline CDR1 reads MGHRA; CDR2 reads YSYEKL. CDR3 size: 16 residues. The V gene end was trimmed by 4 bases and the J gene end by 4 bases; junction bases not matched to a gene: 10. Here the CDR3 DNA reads TGCGCCAGCAGCCCCCTACAGACAGGGGCCGCAGATACGCAGTATTTT. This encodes CASSPLQTGAADTQYF.

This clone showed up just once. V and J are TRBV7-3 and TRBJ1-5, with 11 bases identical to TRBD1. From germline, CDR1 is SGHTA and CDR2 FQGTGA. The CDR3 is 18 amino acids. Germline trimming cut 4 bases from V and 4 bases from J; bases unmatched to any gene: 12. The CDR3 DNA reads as TGTGCCAGCAGCTCCACCCGGGACAGGGGGACTCTTAATCAGCCCCAGCATTTT. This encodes CASSSTRDRGTLNQPQHF.

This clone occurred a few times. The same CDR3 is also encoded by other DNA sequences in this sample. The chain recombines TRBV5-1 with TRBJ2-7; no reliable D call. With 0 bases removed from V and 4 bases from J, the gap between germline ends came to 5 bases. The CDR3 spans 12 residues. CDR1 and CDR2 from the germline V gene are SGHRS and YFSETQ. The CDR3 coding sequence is TGCGCCAGCAGCTTGGGGCAGTACGAGCAGTACTTC. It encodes CASSLGQYEQYF. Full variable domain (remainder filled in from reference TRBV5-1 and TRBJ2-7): KAGVTQTPRYLIKTRGQQVTLSCSPISGHRSVSWYQQTPGQGLQFLFEYFSETQRNKGNFPGRFSGRQFSNSRSEMNVSTLELGDSALYLCASSLGQYEQYFGPGTRLTVT.

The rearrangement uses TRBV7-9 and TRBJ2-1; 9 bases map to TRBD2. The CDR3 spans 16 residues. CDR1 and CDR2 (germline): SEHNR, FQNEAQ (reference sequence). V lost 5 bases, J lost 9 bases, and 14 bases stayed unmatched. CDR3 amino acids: CASSPRGLAGSGEQFF. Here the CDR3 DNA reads TGTGCCAGCAGCCCCCGGGGTCTAGCGGGATCCGGTGAGCAGTTCTTC.

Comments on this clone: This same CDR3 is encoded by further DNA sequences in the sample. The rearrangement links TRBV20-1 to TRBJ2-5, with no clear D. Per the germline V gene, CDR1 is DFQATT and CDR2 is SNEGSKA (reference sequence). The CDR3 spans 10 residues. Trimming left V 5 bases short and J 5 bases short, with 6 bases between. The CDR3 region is CSAARETQYF. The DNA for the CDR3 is TGCAGTGCTGCTAGGGAGACCCAGTACTTC.

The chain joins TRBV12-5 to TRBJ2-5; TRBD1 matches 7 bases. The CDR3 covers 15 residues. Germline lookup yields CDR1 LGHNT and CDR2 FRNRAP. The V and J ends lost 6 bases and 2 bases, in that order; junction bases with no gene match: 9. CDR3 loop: CASGPGTAAQETQYF. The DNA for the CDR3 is TGTGCTAGTGGCCCCGGGACAGCCGCGCAAGAGACCCAGTACTTC. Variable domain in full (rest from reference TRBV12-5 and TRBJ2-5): DARVTQTPRHKVTEMGQEVTMRCQPILGHNTVFWYRQTMMQGLELLAYFRNRAPLDDSGMPKDRFSAEMPDATLATLKIQPSEPRDSAVYFCASGPGTAAQETQYFGPGTRLLVL.

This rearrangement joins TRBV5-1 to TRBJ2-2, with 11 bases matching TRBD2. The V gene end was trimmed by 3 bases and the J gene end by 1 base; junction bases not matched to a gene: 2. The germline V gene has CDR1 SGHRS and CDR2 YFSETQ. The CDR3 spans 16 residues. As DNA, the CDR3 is TGCGCCAGCAGCTCCGGGACTAGCGGGAACACCGGGGAGCTGTTTTTT. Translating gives CASSSGTSGNTGELFF.

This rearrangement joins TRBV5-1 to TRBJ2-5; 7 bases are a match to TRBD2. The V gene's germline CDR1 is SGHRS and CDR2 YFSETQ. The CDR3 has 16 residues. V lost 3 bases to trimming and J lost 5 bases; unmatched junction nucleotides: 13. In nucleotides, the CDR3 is TGCGCCAGCAGCTGGGGCGGGAGAGGACTTAGGGAGACCCAGTACTTC. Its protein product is CASSWGGRGLRETQYF.

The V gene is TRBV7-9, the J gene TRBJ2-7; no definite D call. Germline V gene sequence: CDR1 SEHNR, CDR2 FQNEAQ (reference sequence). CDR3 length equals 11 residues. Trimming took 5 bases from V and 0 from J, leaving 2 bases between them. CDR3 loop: CASSPSYEQYF. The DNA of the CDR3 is TGTGCCAGCAGCCCCTCCTACGAGCAGTACTTC.

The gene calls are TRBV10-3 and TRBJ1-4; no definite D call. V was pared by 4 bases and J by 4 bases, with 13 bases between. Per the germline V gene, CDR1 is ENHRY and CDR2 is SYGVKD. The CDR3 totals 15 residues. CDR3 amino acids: CAISAREAVNEKLFF. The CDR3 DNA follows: TGTGCCATCAGTGCCCGGGAGGCCGTTAATGAAAAACTGTTTTTT.

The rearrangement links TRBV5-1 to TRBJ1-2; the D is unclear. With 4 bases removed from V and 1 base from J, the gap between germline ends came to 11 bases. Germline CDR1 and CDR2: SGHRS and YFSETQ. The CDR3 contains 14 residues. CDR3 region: CASSRAVSNYGYTF. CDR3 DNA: TGCGCCAGCAGCCGGGCGGTCAGTAACTATGGCTACACCTTC.

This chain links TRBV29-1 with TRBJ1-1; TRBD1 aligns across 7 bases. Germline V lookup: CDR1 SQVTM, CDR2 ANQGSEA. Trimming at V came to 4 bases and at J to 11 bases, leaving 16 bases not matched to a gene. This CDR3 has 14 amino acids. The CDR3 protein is CSVVLEGAQRMAFF. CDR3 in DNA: TGCAGCGTTGTGTTGGAGGGGGCGCAAAGGATGGCTTTCTTT.

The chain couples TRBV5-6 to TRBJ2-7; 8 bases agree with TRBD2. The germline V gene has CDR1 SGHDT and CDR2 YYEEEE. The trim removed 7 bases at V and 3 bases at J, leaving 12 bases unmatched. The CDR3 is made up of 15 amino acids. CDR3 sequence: CASSLPGGGLYEQYF. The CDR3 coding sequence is TGTGCCAGCTCATTGCCGGGAGGGGGTCTCTACGAGCAGTACTTC.

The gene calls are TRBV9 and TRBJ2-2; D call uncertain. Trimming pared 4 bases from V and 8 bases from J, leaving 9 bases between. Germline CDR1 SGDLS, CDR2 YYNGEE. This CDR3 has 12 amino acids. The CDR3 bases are TGTGCCAGCAGCCCCGTGCGGGGGGAGCTGTTTTTT. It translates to CASSPVRGELFF.

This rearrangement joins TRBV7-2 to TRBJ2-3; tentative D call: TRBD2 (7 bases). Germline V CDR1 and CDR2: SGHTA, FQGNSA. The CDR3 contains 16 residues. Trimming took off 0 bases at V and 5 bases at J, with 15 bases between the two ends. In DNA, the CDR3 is TGTGCCAGCAGCTTAGCTCAGGGGAGGGACGGAGATACGCAGTATTTT. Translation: CASSLAQGRDGDTQYF.

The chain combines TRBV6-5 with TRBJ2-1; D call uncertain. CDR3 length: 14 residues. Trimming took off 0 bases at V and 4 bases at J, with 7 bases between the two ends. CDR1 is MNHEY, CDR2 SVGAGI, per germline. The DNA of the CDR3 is TGTGCCAGCAGTTACTCGGGCCCTTACAATGAGCAGTTCTTC. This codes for CASSYSGPYNEQFF.

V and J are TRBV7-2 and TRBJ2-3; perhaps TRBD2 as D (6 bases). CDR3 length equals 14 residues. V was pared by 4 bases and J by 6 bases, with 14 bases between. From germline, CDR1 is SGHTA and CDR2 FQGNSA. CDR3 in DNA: TGTGCCAGCAGCTCCGAGTGGGAGGCGGATACGCAGTATTTT. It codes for CASSSEWEADTQYF.

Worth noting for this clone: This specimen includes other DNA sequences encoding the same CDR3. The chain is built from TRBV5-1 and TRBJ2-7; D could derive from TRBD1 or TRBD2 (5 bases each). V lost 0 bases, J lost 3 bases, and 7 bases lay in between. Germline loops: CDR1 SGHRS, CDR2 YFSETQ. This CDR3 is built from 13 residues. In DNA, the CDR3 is TGCGCCAGCAGCTTGGTGGGGGACTACGAGCAGTACTTC. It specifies CASSLVGDYEQYF.

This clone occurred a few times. CDR3 sequence reads: CASSLEVHSGYEQYF. The CDR3 region has the DNA TGTGCCAGCAGCTTAGAGGTCCATAGCGGGTACGAGCAGTACTTC. The chain carries TRBV7-2 and TRBJ2-7; TRBD2 aligns across 7 bases. The CDR3 runs to 15 residues. With V trimmed by 1 base and J by 4 bases, 7 bases remained unmatched. Per the germline V gene, CDR1 is SGHTA and CDR2 is FQGNSA.

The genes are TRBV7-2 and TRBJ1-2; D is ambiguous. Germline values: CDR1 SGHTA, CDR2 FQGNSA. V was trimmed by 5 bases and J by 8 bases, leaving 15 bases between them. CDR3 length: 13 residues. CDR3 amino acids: CASSTSQPEGYTF. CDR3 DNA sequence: TGTGCCAGCAGCACGTCACAGCCTGAGGGCTACACCTTC.

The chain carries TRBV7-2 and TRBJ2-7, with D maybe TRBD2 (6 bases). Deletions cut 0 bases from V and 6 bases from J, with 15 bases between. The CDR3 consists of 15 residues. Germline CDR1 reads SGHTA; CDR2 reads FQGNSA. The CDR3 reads CASSLASGGYSEQYF. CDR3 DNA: TGTGCCAGCAGCTTAGCGTCCGGGGGTTACTCCGAGCAGTACTTC. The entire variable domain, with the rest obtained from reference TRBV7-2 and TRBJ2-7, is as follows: GAGVSQSPSNKVTEKGKDVELRCDPISGHTALYWYRQSLGQGLEFLIYFQGNSAPDKSGLPSDRFSAERTGGSVSTLTIQRTQQEDSAVYLCASSLASGGYSEQYFGPGTRLTVT.

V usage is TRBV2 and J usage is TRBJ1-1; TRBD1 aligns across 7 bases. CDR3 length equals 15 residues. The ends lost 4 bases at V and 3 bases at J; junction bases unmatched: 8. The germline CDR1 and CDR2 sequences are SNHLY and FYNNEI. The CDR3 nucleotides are TGTGCCAGCAGTGCAGACAGGGTTAAGGACACTGAAGCTTTCTTT. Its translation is CASSADRVKDTEAFF.

CDR3 region: CASSPYRDSGGWEETQYF. The DNA of the CDR3 is TGTGCCAGCAGTCCCTACAGGGACTCAGGGGGGTGGGAAGAGACCCAGTACTTC. The rearrangement joins TRBV27 to TRBJ2-5, with a tentative D call TRBD1 (7 bases). The CDR3 is 18 amino acids. The germline CDR1 and CDR2 sequences are MNHEY and SMNVEV (reference sequence). V lost 5 bases and J lost 3, with 25 bases in between.

CDR3 loop: CASSQVLRGPSYEQYF. For the CDR3, the DNA is TGCGCCAGCAGCCAAGTATTGCGGGGGCCCTCCTACGAGCAGTACTTC. This chain links TRBV4-3 with TRBJ2-7; maybe TRBD2 (7 bases). Germline assignment: CDR1 LGHNA and CDR2 YSLEER. The V end lost 1 base, the J end lost 0 bases, and 13 bases lay between the germline ends. The CDR3 covers 16 residues.